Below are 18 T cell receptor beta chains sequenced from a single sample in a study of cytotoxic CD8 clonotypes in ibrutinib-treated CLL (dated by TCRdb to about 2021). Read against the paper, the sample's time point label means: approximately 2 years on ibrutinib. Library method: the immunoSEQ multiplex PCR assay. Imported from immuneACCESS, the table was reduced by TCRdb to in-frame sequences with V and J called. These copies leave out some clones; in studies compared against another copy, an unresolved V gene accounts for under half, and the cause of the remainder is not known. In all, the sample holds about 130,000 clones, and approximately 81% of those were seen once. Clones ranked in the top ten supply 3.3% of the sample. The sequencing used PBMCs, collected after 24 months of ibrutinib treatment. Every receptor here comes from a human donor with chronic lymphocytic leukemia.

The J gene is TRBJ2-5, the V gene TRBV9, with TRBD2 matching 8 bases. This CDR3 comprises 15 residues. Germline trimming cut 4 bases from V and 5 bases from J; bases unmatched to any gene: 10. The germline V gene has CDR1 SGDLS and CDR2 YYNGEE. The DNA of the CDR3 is TGTGCCAGCAGCTACGGCGGGGGGCCGGGGGAGACCCAGTACTTC. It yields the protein CASSYGGGPGETQYF.

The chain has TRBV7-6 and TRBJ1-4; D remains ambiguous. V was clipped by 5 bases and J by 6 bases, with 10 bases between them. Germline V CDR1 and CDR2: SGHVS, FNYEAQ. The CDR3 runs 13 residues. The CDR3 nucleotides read TGTGCCAGCAGCAAGGACGGATATGAAAAACTGTTTTTT. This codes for CASSKDGYEKLFF.

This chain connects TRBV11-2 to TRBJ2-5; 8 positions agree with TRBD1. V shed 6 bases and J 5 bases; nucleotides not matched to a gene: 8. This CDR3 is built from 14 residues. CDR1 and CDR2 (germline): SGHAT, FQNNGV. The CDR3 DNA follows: TGTGCCAGCAGTACCATTGGGACAGGCGAGACCCAGTACTTC. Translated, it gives CASSTIGTGETQYF.

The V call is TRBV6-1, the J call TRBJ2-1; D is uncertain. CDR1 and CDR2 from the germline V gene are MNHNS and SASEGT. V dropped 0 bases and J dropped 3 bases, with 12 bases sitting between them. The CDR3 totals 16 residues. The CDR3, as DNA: TGTGCCAGCAGTGAAGCTGCGGCGTTAGACTACAATGAGCAGTTCTTC. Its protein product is CASSEAAALDYNEQFF.

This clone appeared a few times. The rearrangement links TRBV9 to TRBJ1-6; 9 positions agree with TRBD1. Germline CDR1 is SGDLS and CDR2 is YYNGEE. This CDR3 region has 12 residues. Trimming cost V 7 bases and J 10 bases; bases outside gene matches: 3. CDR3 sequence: CASGDRGSPLHF. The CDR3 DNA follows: TGTGCCAGCGGCGACAGGGGGTCACCCCTCCACTTT.

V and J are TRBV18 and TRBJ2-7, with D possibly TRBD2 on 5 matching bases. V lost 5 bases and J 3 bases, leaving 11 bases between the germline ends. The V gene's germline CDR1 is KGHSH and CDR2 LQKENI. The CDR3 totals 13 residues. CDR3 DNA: TGTGCCAGCTCATCCGGGGTATACTACGAGCAGTACTTC. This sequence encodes CASSSGVYYEQYF. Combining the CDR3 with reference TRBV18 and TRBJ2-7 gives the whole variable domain NAGVMQNPRHLVRRRGQEARLRCSPMKGHSHVYWYRQLPEEGLKFMVYLQKENIIDESGMPKERFSAEFPKEGPSILRIQQVVRGDSAAYFCASSSGVYYEQYFGPGTRLTVT.

The CDR3 DNA follows: TGTGCCAGCAGCCTATTTGGACAGGGGAGGGATCGAGCTTTCTTT. It is translated as CASSLFGQGRDRAFF. This sequence joins TRBV28 and TRBJ1-1; 9 nucleotides line up with TRBD1. V dropped 6 bases and J dropped 10; count of bases not matched to a gene: 15. The length of the CDR3 is 15 residues. The germline V gene encodes CDR1 MDHEN and CDR2 SYDVKM.

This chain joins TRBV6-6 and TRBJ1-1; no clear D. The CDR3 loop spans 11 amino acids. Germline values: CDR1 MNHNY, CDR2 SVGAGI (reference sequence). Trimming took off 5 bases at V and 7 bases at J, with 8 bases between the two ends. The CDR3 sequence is CASSRGREAFF. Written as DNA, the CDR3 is TGTGCCAGCAGTCGGGGTCGTGAAGCTTTCTTT.

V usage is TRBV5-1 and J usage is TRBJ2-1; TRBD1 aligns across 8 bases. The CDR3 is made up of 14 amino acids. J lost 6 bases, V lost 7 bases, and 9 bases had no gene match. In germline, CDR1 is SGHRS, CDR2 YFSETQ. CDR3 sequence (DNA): TGCGCCAGCGGAACAGGGGGTACGGGCAATGAGCAGTTCTTC. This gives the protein CASGTGGTGNEQFF.

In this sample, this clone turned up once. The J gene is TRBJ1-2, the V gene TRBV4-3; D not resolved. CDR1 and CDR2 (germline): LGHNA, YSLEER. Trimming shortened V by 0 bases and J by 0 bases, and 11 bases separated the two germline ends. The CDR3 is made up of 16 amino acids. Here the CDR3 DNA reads TGCGCCAGCAGCCAAGACTCCCGGAGAGCTAACTATGGCTACACCTTC. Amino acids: CASSQDSRRANYGYTF.

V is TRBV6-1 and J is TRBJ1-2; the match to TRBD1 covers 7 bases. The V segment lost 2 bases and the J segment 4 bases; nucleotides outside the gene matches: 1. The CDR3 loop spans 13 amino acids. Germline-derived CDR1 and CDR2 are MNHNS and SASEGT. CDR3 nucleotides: TGTGCCAGCAGTGAATCAGGGGGCTATGGCTACACCTTC. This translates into CASSESGGYGYTF.

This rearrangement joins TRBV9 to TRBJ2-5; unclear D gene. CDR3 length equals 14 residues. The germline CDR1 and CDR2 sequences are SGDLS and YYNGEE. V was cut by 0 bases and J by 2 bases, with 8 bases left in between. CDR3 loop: CASSVGLGQETQYF. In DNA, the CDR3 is TGTGCCAGCAGCGTAGGTCTGGGTCAAGAGACCCAGTACTTC.

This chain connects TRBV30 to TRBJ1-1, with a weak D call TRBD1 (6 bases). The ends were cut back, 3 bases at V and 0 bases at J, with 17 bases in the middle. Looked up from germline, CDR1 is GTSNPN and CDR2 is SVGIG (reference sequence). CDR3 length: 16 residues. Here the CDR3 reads CAWRPVGGPLNTEAFF. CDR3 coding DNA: TGTGCCTGGAGACCCGTGGGGGGCCCACTGAACACTGAAGCTTTCTTT.

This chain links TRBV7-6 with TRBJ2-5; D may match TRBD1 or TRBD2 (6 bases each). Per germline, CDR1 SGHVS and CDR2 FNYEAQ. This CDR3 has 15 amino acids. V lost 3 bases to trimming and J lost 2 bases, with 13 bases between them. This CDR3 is CASSLGAGSQETQYF. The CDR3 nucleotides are TGTGCCAGCAGCTTGGGGGCGGGGTCTCAAGAGACCCAGTACTTC.

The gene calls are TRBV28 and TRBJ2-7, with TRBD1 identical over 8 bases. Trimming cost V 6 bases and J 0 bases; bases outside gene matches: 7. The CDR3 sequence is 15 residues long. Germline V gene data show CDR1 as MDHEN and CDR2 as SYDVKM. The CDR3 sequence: CASRQGGAISYEQYF. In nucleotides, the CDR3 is TGTGCCAGCAGACAGGGGGGCGCCATCTCCTACGAGCAGTACTTC.

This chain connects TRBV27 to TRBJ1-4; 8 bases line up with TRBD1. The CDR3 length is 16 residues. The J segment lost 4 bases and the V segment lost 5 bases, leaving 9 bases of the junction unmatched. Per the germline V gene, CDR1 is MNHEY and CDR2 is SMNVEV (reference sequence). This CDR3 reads CASSGTGGILNEKLFF. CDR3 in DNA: TGTGCCAGCAGTGGGACAGGAGGAATACTTAATGAAAAACTGTTTTTT. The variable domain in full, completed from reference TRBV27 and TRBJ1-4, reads EAQVTQNPRYLITVTGKKLTVTCSQNMNHEYMSWYRQDPGLGLRQIYYSMNVEVTDKGDVPEGYKVSRKEKRNFPLILESPSPNQTSLYFCASSGTGGILNEKLFFGSGTQLSVL.

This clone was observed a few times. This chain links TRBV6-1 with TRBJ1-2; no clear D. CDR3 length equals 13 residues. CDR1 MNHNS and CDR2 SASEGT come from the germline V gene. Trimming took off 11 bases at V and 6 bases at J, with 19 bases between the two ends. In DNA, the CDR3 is TGTGCCGGATCTCTGGGGAGGGTCGATGGCTACACCTTC. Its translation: CAGSLGRVDGYTF.

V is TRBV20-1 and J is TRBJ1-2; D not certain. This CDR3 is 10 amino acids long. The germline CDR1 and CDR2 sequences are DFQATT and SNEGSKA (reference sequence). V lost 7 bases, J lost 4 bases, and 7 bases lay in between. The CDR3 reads CSVDGYGYTF. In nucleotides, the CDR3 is TGCAGTGTTGACGGCTATGGCTACACCTTC.